This TCR beta chain was captured by sequencing in a study of monozygotic twins with inflammatory bowel disease. Overall study results and limits: Lower TCRbeta diversity (inverse Simpson) was seen in IBD patients than in healthy co-twins. Twins classed as concordant or discordant showed no difference in repertoire similarity, possibly from limited power.

Per germline, CDR1 SEHNR and CDR2 FQNEAQ (reference sequence). This CDR3 spans 15 amino acids. A remark on this clonotype: Its antigen remains unidentified.

From the 5' RACE reads, TCRdb lists one entry per CDR3 protein and no DNA. Listed are around 400,000 distinct CDR3 sequences; 2% to 3% falls within the top ten. The J gene is TRBJ2-5, the V gene TRBV7-9; the TCRdb D gene call, TRBD1, has no DNA to confirm it. Sequencing input: blood. This sequence originates from a human donor with ulcerative colitis or Crohn's disease, or a healthy co-twin of an affected twin (not recorded which). The CDR3 spells CASSPPGAGRETQYF.